This T cell receptor (beta chain) stems from a study of T cell responses to AZD1222 COVID-19 vaccine. Study-wide results and limits: Unmutated variant regions reportedly attract nearly half of all spike-specific TCRs. Repertoire sampling was restricted to post-peak T cell response timepoints. Researchers report vaccine-associated CD4 TCRs spanning spike, with dominance at 160-218 and 743-854.

On this clone: The antigen remains undetermined.

Produced via immunoSEQ multiplex PCR; TCRdb's table is partial and in-frame only. The repertoire holds around 150,000 clones, with approximately 89% as singletons. CDR1 and CDR2 (germline): SEHNR, FQNEAQ (reference sequence). The V segment lost 0 bases and the J segment 5 bases; nucleotides outside the gene matches: 5. This CDR3 has 16 amino acids. V gene TRBV7-9 combines with J gene TRBJ2-7; 12 bases match TRBD1. The clonotype originates from an adult who received the AZD1222 COVID-19 vaccine. The material was peripheral blood, obtained 28 days after the second AZD1222 dose. The CDR3 is CASSLALGQGADEQYF. DNA for the CDR3: TGTGCCAGCAGCTTAGCTTTGGGACAGGGGGCCGACGAGCAGTACTTC.